These T cell receptor beta chains were read from a single sample in a study of cytomegalovirus exposure and HLA in healthy donors. Repertoires were generated with immunoSEQ multiplex PCR, while TCRdb's copy carries only in-frame clones and drops some. Recorded for this sample: about 130,000 clones. Sample: PBMCs. Source of these receptors: a man between 18 and 35 years old in good health and CMV-seronegative. Each CDR3 is given with its conserved first and last residue. A D gene is named only where the DNA matches it firmly.

d_call	j_call	v_call	cdr3_nt	cdr3_aa
TRBD1	TRBJ1-5	TRBV28	TGTGCCAGCAGTCCCAACAGGGGATCAGGAGATCAGCCCCAGCATTTT	CASSPNRGSGDQPQHF
NA	TRBJ2-1	TRBV9	TGTGCCAGCAGCGTAGTTCCAGCGGGTGACTTAACCTACAATGAGCAGTTCTTC	CASSVVPAGDLTYNEQFF
NA	TRBJ2-2	TRBV5-4	TGTGCCAGCAGCTTGGGGGGGCGCAACACCGGGGAGCTGTTTTTT	CASSLGGRNTGELFF
NA	TRBJ1-4	TRBV5-1	TGCGCCAGCAGCTTGGATTCCGGGGGGGAAAAACTGTTTTTT	CASSLDSGGEKLFF
NA	TRBJ1-1	TRBV30	TGTGCCTGGAGTCGTAACACTGAAGCTTTCTTT	CAWSRNTEAFF
TRBD1	TRBJ2-7	TRBV9	TGTGCCAGCAGCGCGACGGACAGGGTTTATGTCTACGAGCAGTACTTC	CASSATDRVYVYEQYF
NA	TRBJ1-4	TRBV28	TGTGCCAGCAGTTTGTCCGCACAGGGTTTGATTAATGAAAAACTGTTTTTT	CASSLSAQGLINEKLFF
TRBD2	TRBJ2-7	TRBV4-1	TGCGCCAGTTCTAGCGGGGGGTTTTCCTACGAGCAGTACTTC	CASSSGGFSYEQYF
TRBD1	TRBJ2-7	TRBV6-5	TGTGCCAGCAGTTATTACAGGGGGCTCTACGAGCAGTACTTC	CASSYYRGLYEQYF
NA	TRBJ1-4	TRBV4-3	TGCGCCAGCAGCCAAGCGGTGGAACAGATTAATGAAAAACTGTTTTTT	CASSQAVEQINEKLFF
TRBD2	TRBJ2-7	TRBV7-2	TGTGCCAGCAGCTTACGGGATGGACTAGCGGGGGCGAGCTCCTACGAGCAGTACTTC	CASSLRDGLAGASSYEQYF
NA	TRBJ2-5	TRBV6-5	TGTGCCAGCAGGAGTGATATTACGGAGACCCAGTACTTC	CASRSDITETQYF
NA	TRBJ1-5	TRBV18	TGTGCCAGCTCACCACCGACAGGTGGAAGCAATCAGCCCCAGCATTTT	CASSPPTGGSNQPQHF
NA	TRBJ1-2	TRBV2	TGTGCCAGCAACCTACAGGGATATGGCTACACCTTC	CASNLQGYGYTF
TRBD2	TRBJ2-5	TRBV29-1	TGCAGCGTTGTCTTCGGGGGGGAGACCCAGTACTTC	CSVVFGGETQYF
NA	TRBJ2-2	TRBV6-5	TGTGCCAGCAGTTACGAGACTATTAACACCGGGGAGCTGTTTTTT	CASSYETINTGELFF
TRBD1	TRBJ1-2	TRBV28	TGTGCCAGCAGTCCCGGGGACAGTTATGGCTACACCTTC	CASSPGDSYGYTF
TRBD1	TRBJ1-4	TRBV25-1	TGTGCCAGCTCAAGACTAGGCGGGACAGGGAACGAAAAACTGTTTTTT	CASSRLGGTGNEKLFF
NA	TRBJ2-5	TRBV9	TGTGCCAGCAGCGACCTCAGGGGGGAAGAGACCCAGTACTTC	CASSDLRGEETQYF
TRBD2	TRBJ2-1	TRBV15	TGTGCCACCAGCAGAGATTTTGCCGGGGGAGGGAATGAGCAGTTCTTC	CATSRDFAGGGNEQFF
NA	TRBJ2-1	TRBV9	TGTGCCAGCAGCGTAGGAGGTGTCCACTACAATGAGCAGTTCTTC	CASSVGGVHYNEQFF
TRBD2	TRBJ2-3	TRBV9	TGTGCCAGCAGCGCTAGCGGGAGTACAGATACGCAGTATTTT	CASSASGSTDTQYF
TRBD1	TRBJ1-1	TRBV18	TGTGCCAGCTCACCGACGGGACAGGGGGACGCGGGCACTGAAGCTTTCTTT	CASSPTGQGDAGTEAFF
TRBD1	TRBJ1-4	TRBV28	TGTGCCAGCGTTAAGGGACAGGGTGGTGAAAAACTGTTTTTT	CASVKGQGGEKLFF
NA	TRBJ2-3	TRBV18	TGTGCCAGCTCACCGGGCAGCACAGATACGCAGTATTTT	CASSPGSTDTQYF
TRBD2	TRBJ2-3	TRBV5-1	TGCGCCAGCAGCTTGGGACTAGCGGGGATAGATACGCAGTATTTT	CASSLGLAGIDTQYF
NA	TRBJ1-3	TRBV7-3	TGTGCCAGCAGCTCCTACGGAAACACCATATATTTT	CASSSYGNTIYF
NA	TRBJ2-5	TRBV19	TGTGCCAGTAGTATGCAGAAAGAGACCCAGTACTTC	CASSMQKETQYF
NA	TRBJ1-2	TRBV6-4	TGTGCCAGCAGTGACGTCCCAGGAAGTCCCTATGGCTACACCTTC	CASSDVPGSPYGYTF
TRBD1	TRBJ1-1	TRBV7-3	TGTGCCAGCAGCCCCACAGGGGGCGCCCCTGAAGCTTTCTTT	CASSPTGGAPEAFF
NA	TRBJ2-3	TRBV5-1	TGCGCCAGCAGCTTAAACAGGGTGGACACAGATACGCAGTATTTT	CASSLNRVDTDTQYF
NA	TRBJ1-3	TRBV29-1	TGCAGCGTCACAGACACCTATGGAAACACCATATATTTT	CSVTDTYGNTIYF
NA	TRBJ2-5	TRBV29-1	TGCAGCGGGTCGACTAGATCGAGGTTGGAGACCCAGTACTTC	CSGSTRSRLETQYF
NA	TRBJ1-1	TRBV11-3	TGTGCCAGCAGCTTACTCGTGTTGGGCTCCACTGAAGCTTTCTTT	CASSLLVLGSTEAFF
TRBD1	TRBJ2-2	TRBV6-6	TGTGCCAGCAGTACAGGGGACGGGGAGCTGTTTTTT	CASSTGDGELFF
NA	TRBJ2-6	TRBV9	TGTGCCACACAAGGGGTTGGGGCCAACGTCCTGACTTTC	CATQGVGANVLTF
TRBD2	TRBJ2-7	TRBV10-1	TGCGCCACCGGACTAGCGGGAGGAGGGGGCGAGCAGTACTTC	CATGLAGGGGEQYF
TRBD1	TRBJ2-3	TRBV5-1	TGCGCCAGCAGCCTGGAGGGACAGGGGTGGACAGATACGCAGTATTTT	CASSLEGQGWTDTQYF
TRBD2	TRBJ2-1	TRBV2	TGTGCCAGCACCGGACTAGCGGGAGGCCGTGAGCAGTTCTTC	CASTGLAGGREQFF
TRBD1	TRBJ1-6	TRBV2	TGTGCCAGCTTTGGACAGGGTTTAGGTTCACCCCTCCACTTT	CASFGQGLGSPLHF
TRBD2	TRBJ2-7	TRBV27	TGTGCCAGCAGTCCCCCGACTAGCGGGAGGCCCTACGAGCAGTACTTC	CASSPPTSGRPYEQYF
TRBD1	TRBJ1-1	TRBV13	TGTGCCAGCAGCGGTGCAGGGGGTCCTGAAGCTTTCTTT	CASSGAGGPEAFF
NA	TRBJ2-5	TRBV5-1	TGCGCCAGCAGCTTGGAAGGGAGGTTCGTGGAGACCCAGTACTTC	CASSLEGRFVETQYF
NA	TRBJ2-7	TRBV6-1	TGTGCCAGCAGTGAAGTTCAAGGGACTGGCGAGCAGTACTTC	CASSEVQGTGEQYF
TRBD1	TRBJ2-7	TRBV4-1	TGCGCCAGCAGCCAAATGAAAGGACAGGGGGCTCACGAGCAGTACTTC	CASSQMKGQGAHEQYF
NA	TRBJ2-1	TRBV4-3	TGCGCCAGCAGCCAAGTCGAGGGCAATGAGCAGTTCTTC	CASSQVEGNEQFF
TRBD1	TRBJ1-2	TRBV5-1	TGCGCCAGCAGCCGCCTTGAACAGGGGCCGGGCTACACCTTC	CASSRLEQGPGYTF
NA	TRBJ1-5	TRBV4-3	TGCGCCAGCAGCCAAAATTACAGAAGCAATCAGCCCCAGCATTTT	CASSQNYRSNQPQHF
NA	TRBJ2-2	TRBV2	TGTGCCAGCAGTGAGGCCCTGACTAGACGGGCCGGGGAGCTGTTTTTT	CASSEALTRRAGELFF
TRBD2	TRBJ2-7	TRBV5-6	TGTGCCAGCAGCTCCGGACTAGCGGGAGGGCAGTACTTC	CASSSGLAGGQYF